The present entry profiles one TCR beta chain with its context. This sample is drawn from a study of blood T cell repertoires in COVID-19. About the study: Samples of COVID-19 (acute and convalescent) were obtained from the United States, Italy and Spain. PBMCs, B-cell-depleted T cells, or T cells were the source of the cDNA or gDNA that made up the material.

In the authors' workflow: Estimation of nucleated cell counts relied on the amplification of reference gene primers. The assay was immunoSEQ multiplex PCR, and TCRdb's table has in-frame clones only and misses some. V, J and clone size reflect that table, while D and trimming were determined from the DNA. This table holds some 70,000 clones, approximately 86% found once. This receptor was obtained from a woman aged 55-75 years with acute or convalescent COVID-19. The source material was peripheral blood.

CDR3 in amino acids: CASSLDRVYTEAFF. The CDR3 DNA reads TGTGCCAGCTCACTGGACAGGGTGTACACTGAAGCTTTCTTT. The rearrangement uses TRBV18 and TRBJ1-1; 8 bases are a match to TRBD1. Germline V gene sequence: CDR1 KGHSH, CDR2 LQKENI. The CDR3 consists of 14 residues. V shed 4 bases and J 3 bases; nucleotides not matched to a gene: 4.